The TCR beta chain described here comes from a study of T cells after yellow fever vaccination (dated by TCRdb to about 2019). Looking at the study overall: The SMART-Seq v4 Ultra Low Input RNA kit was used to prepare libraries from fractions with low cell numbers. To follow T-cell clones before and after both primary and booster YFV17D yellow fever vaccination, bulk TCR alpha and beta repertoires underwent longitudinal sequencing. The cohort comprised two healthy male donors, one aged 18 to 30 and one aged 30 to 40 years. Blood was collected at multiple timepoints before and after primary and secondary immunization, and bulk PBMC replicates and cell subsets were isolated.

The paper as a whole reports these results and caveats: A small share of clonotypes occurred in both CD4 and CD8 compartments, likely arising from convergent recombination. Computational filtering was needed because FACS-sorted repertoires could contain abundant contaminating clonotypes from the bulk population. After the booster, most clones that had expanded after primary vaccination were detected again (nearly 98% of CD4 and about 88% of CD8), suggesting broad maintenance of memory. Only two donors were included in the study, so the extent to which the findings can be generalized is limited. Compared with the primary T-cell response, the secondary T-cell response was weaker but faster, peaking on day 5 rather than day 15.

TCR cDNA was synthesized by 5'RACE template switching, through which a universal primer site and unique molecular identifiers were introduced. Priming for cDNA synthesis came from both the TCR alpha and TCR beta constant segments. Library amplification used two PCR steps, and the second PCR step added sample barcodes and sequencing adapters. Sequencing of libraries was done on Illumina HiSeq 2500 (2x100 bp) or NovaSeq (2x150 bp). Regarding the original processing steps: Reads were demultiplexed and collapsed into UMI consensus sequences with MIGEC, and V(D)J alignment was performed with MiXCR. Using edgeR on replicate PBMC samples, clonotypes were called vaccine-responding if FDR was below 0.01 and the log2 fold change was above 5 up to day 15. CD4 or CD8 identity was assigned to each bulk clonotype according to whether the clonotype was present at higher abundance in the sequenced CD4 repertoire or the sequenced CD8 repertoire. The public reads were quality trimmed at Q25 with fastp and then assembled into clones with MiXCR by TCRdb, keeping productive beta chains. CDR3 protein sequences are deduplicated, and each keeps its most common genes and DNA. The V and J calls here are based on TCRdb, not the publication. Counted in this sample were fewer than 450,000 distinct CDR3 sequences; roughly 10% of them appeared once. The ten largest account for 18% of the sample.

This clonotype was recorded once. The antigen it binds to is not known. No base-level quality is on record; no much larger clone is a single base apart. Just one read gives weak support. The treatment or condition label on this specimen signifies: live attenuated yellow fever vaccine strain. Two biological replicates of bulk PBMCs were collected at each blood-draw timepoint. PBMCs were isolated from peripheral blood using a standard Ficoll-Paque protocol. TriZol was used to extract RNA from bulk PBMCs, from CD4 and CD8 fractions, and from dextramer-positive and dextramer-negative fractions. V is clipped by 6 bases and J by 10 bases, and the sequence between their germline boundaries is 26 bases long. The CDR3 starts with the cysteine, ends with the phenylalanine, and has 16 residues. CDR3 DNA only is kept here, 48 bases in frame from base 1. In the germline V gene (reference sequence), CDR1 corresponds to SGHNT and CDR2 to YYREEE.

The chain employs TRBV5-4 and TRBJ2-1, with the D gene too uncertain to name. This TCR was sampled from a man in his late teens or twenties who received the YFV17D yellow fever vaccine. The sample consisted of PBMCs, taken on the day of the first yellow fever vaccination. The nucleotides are TGTGCCAGCACCATCCCCCCAGGTGGGGAACAACGGGAGCAGTTCTTC. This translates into CASTIPPGGEQREQFF.